This T cell receptor (beta chain) was captured in a study of T cells after yellow fever vaccination. The authors made TCR cDNA by 5'RACE template switching, adding a universal primer site and UMIs. TCRdb passed the 5' RACE reads through MiXCR, listing each CDR3 protein once. The sample shows approximately 550,000 distinct CDR3 sequences, over 15% of them seen only once. As for this clonotype: Its antigen is not identified.

The germline gives CDR1 DFQATT, CDR2 SNEGSKA (reference sequence). Trimming removed 6 bases from V and 4 bases from J; junction bases left unmatched: 10. This CDR3 has 15 amino acids. Findings and limits, study-wide: The secondary T-cell response peaked on day 5, not day 15, but was weaker. Booster samples showed a return of most primary-vaccination clones (roughly 96% CD4, around 88% CD8). Clonotypes found in both CD4 and CD8 compartments made up a small share.

This sequence originates from a young man who received the YFV17D yellow fever vaccine. The sample was PBMCs, taken 15 days after the yellow fever booster vaccination. The genes are TRBV20-1 and TRBJ2-3, with TRBD1 matching over 10 bases. The CDR3 reads CSAPGDRGVSDTQYF. CDR3 in DNA: TGCAGTGCCCCAGGGGACAGGGGTGTGTCAGATACGCAGTATTTT.